The 17 T cell receptor beta chains in this list originate from one sample, sequenced in a study of control samples from healthy donors and cancer patients. Only in-frame clones appear in the TCRdb table, and some are missing; sequencing was by immunoSEQ multiplex PCR. The sample shows 150,000 to 200,000 clones, around 88% of them seen only once. The sequenced sample was blood. All receptors derive from a man between 18 and 29 years old in good health.

V usage is TRBV15 and J usage is TRBJ2-5; 7 nucleotides agree with TRBD1. The ends lost 1 base at V and 1 base at J; junction bases unmatched: 6. The V gene's germline CDR1 is LNHNV and CDR2 YYDKDF (reference sequence). The CDR3 has 16 residues. The chain's CDR3 is CATSRGETGSQETQYF. The CDR3 DNA follows: TGTGCCACCAGCAGAGGCGAGACAGGGAGCCAAGAGACCCAGTACTTC.

V usage is TRBV6-5 and J usage is TRBJ1-6; D remains unclear. CDR1 is MNHEY, CDR2 SVGAGI, per germline. The CDR3 is 14 amino acids. V dropped 2 bases and J dropped 8 bases, with 10 bases sitting between them. The DNA of the CDR3 is TGTGCCAGCAGTTACCTTATTTTAGATTCACCCCTCCACTTT. Residues: CASSYLILDSPLHF.

V gene TRBV5-1 combines with J gene TRBJ2-5; unclear D gene. Germline lookup yields CDR1 SGHRS and CDR2 YFSETQ. The V end was cut by 0 bases, the J end by 4 bases, with 16 bases between. The CDR3 length is 16 residues. The CDR3 is CASSLASGSRGETQYF. CDR3 DNA sequence: TGCGCCAGCAGCTTGGCATCTGGGTCACGTGGAGAGACCCAGTACTTC.

The chain combines TRBV28 with TRBJ2-7; no definite D call. Trimming pared 4 bases from V and 1 base from J, leaving 5 bases between. The germline V gene encodes CDR1 MDHEN and CDR2 SYDVKM. The length of the CDR3 is 12 residues. The CDR3 reads CASSSWSYEQYF. Here the CDR3 DNA reads TGTGCCAGCAGTTCTTGGTCCTACGAGCAGTACTTC.

The rearrangement uses TRBV6-5 and TRBJ2-2, with a weak D call TRBD2 (6 bases). CDR3 length: 13 amino acids. Trimming removed 0 bases from V and 7 bases from J, with 6 bases in between. Germline V CDR1 and CDR2: MNHEY, SVGAGI. The CDR3 DNA is TGTGCCAGCAGTTACTCGGGGGGCGGGGAGCTGTTTTTT. It yields the protein CASSYSGGGELFF.

About this clone: This CDR3 is also generated by other DNA sequences in the sample. This rearrangement joins TRBV29-1 to TRBJ1-2; D is uncertain. Trimming left V 3 bases short and J 2 bases short, with 1 base between. Germline lookup yields CDR1 SQVTM and CDR2 ANQGSEA. CDR3 size: 10 residues. This chain's CDR3 is CSVENYGYTF. Here the CDR3 DNA reads TGCAGCGTTGAGAACTATGGCTACACCTTC.

The genes are TRBV2 and TRBJ2-1; no reliable D call. Trimming left V 7 bases short and J 0 bases short, with 10 bases between. In germline, CDR1 is SNHLY, CDR2 FYNNEI. This CDR3 region has 14 residues. Here the CDR3 DNA reads TGTGCCAGCACCGGACGCGTCTCCTACAATGAGCAGTTCTTC. It encodes CASTGRVSYNEQFF.

This chain joins TRBV6-6 and TRBJ1-6; unclear D gene. V was trimmed by 0 bases and J by 10 bases, leaving 7 bases between them. Germline values: CDR1 MNHNY, CDR2 SVGAGI (reference sequence). The CDR3 runs to 13 residues. CDR3 sequence reads: CASSYSEDSPLHF. The CDR3 DNA reads TGTGCCAGCAGTTACTCCGAGGACTCACCCCTCCACTTT.

The chain links TRBV5-1 to TRBJ1-4; tentatively, D is TRBD1 (5 bases). The CDR3 sequence is 13 residues long. Germline CDR1 is SGHRS and CDR2 is YFSETQ. Between the trimmed V and J ends, which lost 9 bases and 8 bases, there was a span of 17 bases. The DNA of the CDR3 is TGCGCCACCCTATCATATGGGGACGAAAAACTGTTTTTT. Its protein is CATLSYGDEKLFF.

In this sample, this clone turned up once. CDR3 residues: CASSSRERGGYTF. The CDR3 bases are TGTGCCAGCAGCTCGCGGGAGAGGGGCGGCTACACCTTC. The rearrangement joins TRBV7-8 to TRBJ1-2; D may be TRBD1 (5 bases). The CDR3 spans 13 residues. The V gene lost 4 bases and the J gene lost 8 bases, with 14 bases spanning the gap. Germline V gene sequence: CDR1 SGHVS, CDR2 FQNEAQ.

The chain has TRBV25-1 and TRBJ1-2, with D possibly TRBD1 on 5 matching bases. The V end was cut by 1 base, the J end by 4 bases, with 10 bases between. From germline, CDR1 is MGHDK and CDR2 SYGVNS. The CDR3 has 14 amino acids. CDR3 sequence reads: CASSESGRVYGYTF. CDR3 nucleotide sequence: TGTGCCAGCAGTGAATCGGGCAGGGTCTATGGCTACACCTTC.

The chain joins TRBV7-2 to TRBJ2-7, with 7 bases that match TRBD1. V was clipped by 1 base and J by 3 bases; unmatched bases: 6. Germline V gene sequence: CDR1 SGHTA, CDR2 FQGNSA. The CDR3 length is 15 residues. DNA of the CDR3: TGTGCCAGCAGCTTAGAGGCAGGGGGTTTCTACGAGCAGTACTTC. Translation: CASSLEAGGFYEQYF.

The V gene is TRBV30, the J gene TRBJ2-5; 10 bases line up with TRBD2. V gave up 2 bases and J gave up 0 bases; unmatched junction bases: 6. The CDR3 consists of 16 residues. The germline CDR1 and CDR2 sequences are GTSNPN and SVGIG (reference sequence). The CDR3 loop reads CAWSKGSGGYQETQYF. DNA of the CDR3: TGTGCCTGGAGTAAGGGTAGCGGGGGGTACCAAGAGACCCAGTACTTC.

The sample holds one count of this clone. J is TRBJ2-5 and V is TRBV5-1, with 7 positions matching TRBD1. CDR3 length: 18 amino acids. V lost 5 bases to trimming and J lost 5 bases; unmatched junction nucleotides: 21. Germline-derived CDR1 and CDR2 are SGHRS and YFSETQ. CDR3 residues: CASRPSRSGQIFGETQYF. The CDR3 DNA reads TGCGCCAGCAGACCAAGCCGCTCGGGACAGATCTTCGGGGAGACCCAGTACTTC.

CDR3 sequence (DNA): TGTGCCAGCACTCCGGGACACCGCAATGAAAAACTGTTTTTT. Its translation: CASTPGHRNEKLFF. The chain carries TRBV28 and TRBJ1-4; D is possibly TRBD1 (6 bases). Germline V gene sequence: CDR1 MDHEN, CDR2 SYDVKM. The V end was cut by 7 bases, the J end by 5 bases, with 14 bases between. The length of the CDR3 is 14 residues.

The rearrangement joins TRBV4-3 to TRBJ2-1, with a tentative D call TRBD2 (5 bases). Trimming stripped 4 bases from V and 2 bases from J, with 15 bases between. This CDR3 has 16 amino acids. From germline, CDR1 is LGHNA and CDR2 YSLEER. The CDR3 nucleotides are TGCGCCAGCAGCCGGTCCCCCCGGGGTGCCTACAATGAGCAGTTCTTC. Its protein is CASSRSPRGAYNEQFF.

The count of this clone is one. The rearrangement uses TRBV27 and TRBJ1-1, with D possibly being TRBD1 (6 bases). In germline, CDR1 is MNHEY, CDR2 SMNVEV (reference sequence). The CDR3 covers 14 residues. With 2 bases removed from V and 6 bases from J, the gap between germline ends came to 13 bases. CDR3 DNA sequence: TGTGCCAGCAGTTTAATAGAGGGGGGGGCTGAAGCTTTCTTT. It codes for CASSLIEGGAEAFF.